This T cell receptor (beta chain) was captured in a study of beta chain features in type 1 diabetes. The CDR3 has 15 amino acids. Trimming cost V 1 base and J 0 bases, with 8 bases left between them. The germline CDR1 and CDR2 sequences are SGHTA and FQGNSA. Sequencing targeted expressed TCRB transcripts, as all isolated RNA had been reverse transcribed. Here immunoSEQ multiplex PCR was the method, and the copy in TCRdb shows in-frame clones only, minus some. The sample contains almost 350,000 clones, over 7% of which appear only once. Of note for this clone: What it binds is unknown.

Study findings and constraints: The naive, central memory and Treg TCRB repertoires looked more alike in patients than they did in healthy donors. Possibly, sequencing cDNA over-represented cells that had high TCR expression levels. No resolution was reached here on whether HLA type influences TCRB rearrangement. For Type 1 diabetes patients, all four CD4+ subsets carried TCRB CDR3s that were moderately but significantly shorter.

The rearrangement uses TRBV7-2 and TRBJ2-3; no clear D gene. This TCR was sampled from a man aged 25-45 years with type 1 diabetes. The sequenced material came from central memory CD4+ T cells from blood. This CDR3 is CASSLEYISTDTQYF. Here the CDR3 DNA reads TGTGCCAGCAGCTTAGAGTACATAAGCACAGATACGCAGTATTTT.